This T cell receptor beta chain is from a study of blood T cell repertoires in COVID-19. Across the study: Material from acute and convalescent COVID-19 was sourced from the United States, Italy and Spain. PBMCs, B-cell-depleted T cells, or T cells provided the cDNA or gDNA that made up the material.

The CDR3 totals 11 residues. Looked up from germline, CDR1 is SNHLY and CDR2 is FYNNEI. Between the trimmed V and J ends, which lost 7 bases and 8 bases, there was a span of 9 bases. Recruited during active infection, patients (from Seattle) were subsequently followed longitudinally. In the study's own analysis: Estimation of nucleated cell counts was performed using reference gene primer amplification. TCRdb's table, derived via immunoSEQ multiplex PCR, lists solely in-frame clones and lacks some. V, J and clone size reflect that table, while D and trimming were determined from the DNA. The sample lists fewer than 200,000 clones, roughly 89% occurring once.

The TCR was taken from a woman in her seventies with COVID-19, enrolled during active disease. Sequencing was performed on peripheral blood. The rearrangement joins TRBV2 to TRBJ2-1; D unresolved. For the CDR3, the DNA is TGTGCCAGCACGTCAGGTTATGAGCAGTTCTTC. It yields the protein CASTSGYEQFF.